This T cell receptor beta chain was retrieved from a study of regulatory T cells in long-lasting Graves disease. Time point indicated: newly diagnosed GD, antithyroid drugs for less than 3 months. The TCR library was made from RNA that had been extracted from PBMCs in TRIzol. Diagnosis followed American Thyroid Association guidelines for Graves' disease. CDR3-region Arm-PCR and iRepertoire HTBI primers produced the TCR beta libraries. One entry per CDR3 protein results from TCRdb running MiXCR on the multiplex PCR reads. This sample yields some 560,000 distinct CDR3 sequences, of which about 15% are seen a single time; 20% to 25% belongs to the top ten. This clonotype has a handful of counts. These data are also associated with another study on T cells in Graves' hyperthyroidism and ophthalmopathy. From that study: Clinical symptoms, serum thyroxine, TRAb, thyroid ultrasound and orbital computed tomography informed diagnoses.

The sequencing used peripheral blood mononuclear cells (PBMCs), collected at new diagnosis, from a patient treated with antithyroid drugs. The receptor's source is a middle-aged woman with Graves disease.

CDR3 amino acids: CASSQSGTGENQPQHF. The DNA for the CDR3 is TGCGCCAGCAGCCAATCCGGGACAGGGGAGAATCAGCCCCAGCATTTT. This chain uses TRBV4-1 with TRBJ1-5; TRBD1 matches 10 bases. CDR1 and CDR2 from the germline V gene are MGHRA and YSYEKL. J was trimmed by 4 bases and V by 2 bases; bases with no gene match: 5. This CDR3 is built from 16 residues.